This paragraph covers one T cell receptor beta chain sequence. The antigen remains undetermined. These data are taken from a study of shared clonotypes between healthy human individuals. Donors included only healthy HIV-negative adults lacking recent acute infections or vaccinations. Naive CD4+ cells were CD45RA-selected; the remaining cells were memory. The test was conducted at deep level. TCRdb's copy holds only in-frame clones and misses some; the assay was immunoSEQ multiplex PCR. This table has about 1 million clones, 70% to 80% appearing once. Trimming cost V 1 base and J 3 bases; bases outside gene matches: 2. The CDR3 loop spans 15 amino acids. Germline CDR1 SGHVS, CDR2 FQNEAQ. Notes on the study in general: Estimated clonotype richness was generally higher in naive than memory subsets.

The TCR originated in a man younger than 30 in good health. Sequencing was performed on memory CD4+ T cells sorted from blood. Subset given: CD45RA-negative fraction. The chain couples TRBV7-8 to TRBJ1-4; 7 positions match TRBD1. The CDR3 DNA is TGTGCCAGCAGCTTAGACAGGGGTGCTAATGAAAAACTGTTTTTT. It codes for CASSLDRGANEKLFF.